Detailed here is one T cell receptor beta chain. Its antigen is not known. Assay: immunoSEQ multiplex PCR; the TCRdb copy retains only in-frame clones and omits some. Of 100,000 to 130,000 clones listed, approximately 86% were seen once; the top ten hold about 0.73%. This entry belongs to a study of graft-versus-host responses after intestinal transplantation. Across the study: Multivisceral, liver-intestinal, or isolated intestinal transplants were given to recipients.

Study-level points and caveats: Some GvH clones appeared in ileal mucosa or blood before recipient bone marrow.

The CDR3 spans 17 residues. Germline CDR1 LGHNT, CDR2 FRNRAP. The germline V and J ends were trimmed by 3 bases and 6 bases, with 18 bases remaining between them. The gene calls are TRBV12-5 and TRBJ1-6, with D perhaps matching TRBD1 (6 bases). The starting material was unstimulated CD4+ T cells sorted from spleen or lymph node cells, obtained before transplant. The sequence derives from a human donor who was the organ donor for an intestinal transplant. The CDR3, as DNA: TGTGCTAGTGGTTTTAGGTCGGTCGACAGGATTAATTCACCCCTCCACTTT. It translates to CASGFRSVDRINSPLHF.